This TCR beta chain was profiled in a study of cytomegalovirus exposure and HLA in healthy donors. Notes on this clone: What it binds is unknown.

It was with 60 Vbeta and 13 Jbeta primers that the PCR ran. Repertoires were generated with immunoSEQ multiplex PCR, while TCRdb's copy carries only in-frame clones and drops some. The sample has about 150,000 clones, 72% seen once; the top ten hold approximately 2.1%. The V end lost 5 bases, the J end lost 3 bases, and 5 bases lay between the germline ends. Per the germline V gene, CDR1 is SNHLY and CDR2 is FYNNEI. The CDR3 length is 11 residues. Study-level findings and limits: Across all donors, roughly uniform sequencing depth was an assumption of the presence/absence analyses.

The genes are TRBV2 and TRBJ2-7, with a tentative D call TRBD2 (5 bases). This sequence was found in a man aged 40-55 years in good health and CMV-seronegative. Sequences were obtained from PBMCs. CDR3 sequence reads: CASSRGYEQYF. CDR3 nucleotide sequence: TGTGCCAGCAGTCGGGGCTACGAGCAGTACTTC.